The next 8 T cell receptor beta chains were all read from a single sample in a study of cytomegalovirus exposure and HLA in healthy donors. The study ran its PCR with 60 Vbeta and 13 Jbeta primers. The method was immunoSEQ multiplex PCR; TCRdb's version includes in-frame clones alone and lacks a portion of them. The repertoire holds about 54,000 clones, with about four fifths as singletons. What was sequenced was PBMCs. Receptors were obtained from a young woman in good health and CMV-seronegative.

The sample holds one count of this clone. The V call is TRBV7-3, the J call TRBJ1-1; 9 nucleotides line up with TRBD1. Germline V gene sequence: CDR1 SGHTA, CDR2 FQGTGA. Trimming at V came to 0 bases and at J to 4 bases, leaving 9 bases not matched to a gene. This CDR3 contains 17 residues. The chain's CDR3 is CASSLTAGTGRTTEAFF. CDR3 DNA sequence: TGTGCCAGCAGCTTAACCGCGGGGACAGGGAGGACCACTGAAGCTTTCTTT.

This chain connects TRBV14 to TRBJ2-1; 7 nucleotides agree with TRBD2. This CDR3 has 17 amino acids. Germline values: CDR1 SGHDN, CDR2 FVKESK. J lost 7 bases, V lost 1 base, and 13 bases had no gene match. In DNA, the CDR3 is TGTGCCAGCAGCCAAGGTCTATGGCTAGCGGAAAATAATGAGCAGTTCTTC. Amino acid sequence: CASSQGLWLAENNEQFF.

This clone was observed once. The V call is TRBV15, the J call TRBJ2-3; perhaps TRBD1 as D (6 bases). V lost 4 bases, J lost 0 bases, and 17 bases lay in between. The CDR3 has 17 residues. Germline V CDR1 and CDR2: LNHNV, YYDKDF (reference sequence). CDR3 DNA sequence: TGTGCCACCAGCACCGGCAGGGGCTCGGGTAGCACAGATACGCAGTATTTT. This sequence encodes CATSTGRGSGSTDTQYF.

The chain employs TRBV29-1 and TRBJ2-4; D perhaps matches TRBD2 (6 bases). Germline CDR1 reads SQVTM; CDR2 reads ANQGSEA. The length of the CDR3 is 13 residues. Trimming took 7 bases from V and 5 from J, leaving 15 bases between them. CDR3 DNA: TGCAGCGCCGGGACTGGGGGTCAAAACATTCAGTACTTC. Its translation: CSAGTGGQNIQYF.

CDR3 in amino acids: CASSSRGTAAIQYF. CDR3 sequence (DNA): TGTGCCAGCTCAAGCCGTGGCACAGCCGCCATCCAGTACTTC. The chain links TRBV18 to TRBJ2-5; D gene unclear. Trimming removed 5 bases from V and 10 bases from J, with 20 bases in between. Germline CDR1 is KGHSH and CDR2 is LQKENI. CDR3 length: 14 residues. The full variable domain, in which reference TRBV18 and TRBJ2-5 provide the parts outside the CDR3, is NAGVMQNPRHLVRRRGQEARLRCSPMKGHSHVYWYRQLPEEGLKFMVYLQKENIIDESGMPKERFSAEFPKEGPSILRIQQVVRGDSAAYFCASSSRGTAAIQYFGPGTRLLVL.

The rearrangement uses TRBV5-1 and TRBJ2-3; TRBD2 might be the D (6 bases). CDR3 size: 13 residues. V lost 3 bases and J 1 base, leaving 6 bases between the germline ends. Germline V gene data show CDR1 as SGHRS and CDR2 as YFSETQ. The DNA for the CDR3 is TGCGCCAGCAGCTGGAGGGGCACAGATACGCAGTATTTT. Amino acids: CASSWRGTDTQYF.

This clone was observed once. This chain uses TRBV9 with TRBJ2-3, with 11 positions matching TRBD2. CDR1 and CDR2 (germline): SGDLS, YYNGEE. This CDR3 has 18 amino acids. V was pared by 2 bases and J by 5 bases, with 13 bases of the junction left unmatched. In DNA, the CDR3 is TGTGCCAGCAGCGTGGCGGGACTAGCGGAAACACCGGGAGATACGCAGTATTTT. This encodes CASSVAGLAETPGDTQYF. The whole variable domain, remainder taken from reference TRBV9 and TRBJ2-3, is DSGVTQTPKHLITATGQRVTLRCSPRSGDLSVYWYQQSLDQGLQFLIQYYNGEERAKGNILERFSAQQFPDLHSELNLSSLELGDSALYFCASSVAGLAETPGDTQYFGPGTRLTVL.

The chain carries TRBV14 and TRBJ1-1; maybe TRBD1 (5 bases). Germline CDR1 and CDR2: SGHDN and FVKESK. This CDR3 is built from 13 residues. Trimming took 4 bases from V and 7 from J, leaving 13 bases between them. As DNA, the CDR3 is TGTGCCAGCAGCCGCGGGACGGTAAATGAAGCTTTCTTT. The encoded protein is CASSRGTVNEAFF.